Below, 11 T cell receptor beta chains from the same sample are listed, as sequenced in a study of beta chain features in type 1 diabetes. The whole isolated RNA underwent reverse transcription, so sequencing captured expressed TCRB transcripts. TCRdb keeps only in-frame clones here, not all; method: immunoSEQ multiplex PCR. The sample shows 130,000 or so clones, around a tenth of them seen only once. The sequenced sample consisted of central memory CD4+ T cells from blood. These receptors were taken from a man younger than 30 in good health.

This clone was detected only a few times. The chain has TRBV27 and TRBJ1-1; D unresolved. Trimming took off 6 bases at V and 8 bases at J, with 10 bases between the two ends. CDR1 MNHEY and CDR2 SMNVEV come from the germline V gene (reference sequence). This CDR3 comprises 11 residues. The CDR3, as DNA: TGTGCCAGCAGCGCTCAGAAGGAAGCTTTCTTT. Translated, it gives CASSAQKEAFF.

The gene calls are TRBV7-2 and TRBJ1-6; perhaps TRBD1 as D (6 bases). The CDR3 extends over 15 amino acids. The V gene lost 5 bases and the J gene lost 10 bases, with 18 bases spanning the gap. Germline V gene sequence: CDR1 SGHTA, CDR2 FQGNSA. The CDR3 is CASSGRAGAVSPLHF. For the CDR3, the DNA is TGTGCCAGCAGCGGGAGAGCAGGGGCTGTCTCACCCCTCCACTTT.

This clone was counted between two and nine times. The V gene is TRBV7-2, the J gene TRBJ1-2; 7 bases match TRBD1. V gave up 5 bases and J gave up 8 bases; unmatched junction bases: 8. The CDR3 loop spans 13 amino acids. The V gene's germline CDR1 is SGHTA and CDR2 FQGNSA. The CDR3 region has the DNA TGTGCCAGCAGCCCCGGGACAGAGGGCGGCTACACCTTC. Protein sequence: CASSPGTEGGYTF.

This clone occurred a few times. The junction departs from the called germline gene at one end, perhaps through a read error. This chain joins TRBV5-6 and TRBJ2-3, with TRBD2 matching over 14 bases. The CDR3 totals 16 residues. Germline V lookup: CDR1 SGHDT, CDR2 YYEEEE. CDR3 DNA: TGTGCCAGCAGCTTCGGACTAGCGGGGGGCACAAATACGCAGTATTTT. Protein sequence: CASSFGLAGGTNTQYF.

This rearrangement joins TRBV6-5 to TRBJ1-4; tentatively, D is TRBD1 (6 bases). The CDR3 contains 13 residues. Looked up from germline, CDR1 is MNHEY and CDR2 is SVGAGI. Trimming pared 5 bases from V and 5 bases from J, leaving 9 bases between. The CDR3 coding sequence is TGTGCCAGCAGTCGGACAGTAAATGAAAAACTGTTTTTT. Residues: CASSRTVNEKLFF.

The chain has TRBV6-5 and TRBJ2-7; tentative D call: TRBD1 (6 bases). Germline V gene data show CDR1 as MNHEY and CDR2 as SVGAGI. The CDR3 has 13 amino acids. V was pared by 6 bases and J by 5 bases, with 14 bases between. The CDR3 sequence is CASSNTGSHEQYF. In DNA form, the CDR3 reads TGTGCCAGCAGCAACACAGGGTCCCACGAGCAGTACTTC.

CDR3 coding DNA: TGTGCCAGCAGTTACACCGACAGGGCCGATTCACCCCTCCACTTT. It yields the protein CASSYTDRADSPLHF. The gene calls are TRBV6-6 and TRBJ1-6; 7 positions match TRBD1. This CDR3 contains 15 residues. V shed 2 bases and J 8 bases; nucleotides not matched to a gene: 6. Looked up from germline, CDR1 is MNHNY and CDR2 is SVGAGI (reference sequence).

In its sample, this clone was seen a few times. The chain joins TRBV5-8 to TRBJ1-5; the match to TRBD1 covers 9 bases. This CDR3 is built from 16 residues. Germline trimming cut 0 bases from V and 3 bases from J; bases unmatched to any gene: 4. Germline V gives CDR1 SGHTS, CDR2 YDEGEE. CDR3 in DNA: TGTGCCAGCAGCTTGGGGACAGGGGACGTCAATCAGCCCCAGCATTTT. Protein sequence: CASSLGTGDVNQPQHF. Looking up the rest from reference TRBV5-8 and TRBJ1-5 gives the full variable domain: EAGVTQSPTHLIKTRGQQATLRCSPISGHTSVYWYQQALGLGLQFLLWYDEGEERNRGNFPPRFSGRQFPNYSSELNVNALELEDSALYLCASSLGTGDVNQPQHFGDGTRLSIL.

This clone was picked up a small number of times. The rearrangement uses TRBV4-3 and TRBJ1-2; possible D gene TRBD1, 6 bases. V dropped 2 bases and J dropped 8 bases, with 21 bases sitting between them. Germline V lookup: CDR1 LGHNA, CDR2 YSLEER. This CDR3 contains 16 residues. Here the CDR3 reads CASSQTPAGALGGYTF. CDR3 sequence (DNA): TGCGCCAGCAGCCAAACGCCGGCAGGGGCCCTCGGGGGCTACACCTTC.

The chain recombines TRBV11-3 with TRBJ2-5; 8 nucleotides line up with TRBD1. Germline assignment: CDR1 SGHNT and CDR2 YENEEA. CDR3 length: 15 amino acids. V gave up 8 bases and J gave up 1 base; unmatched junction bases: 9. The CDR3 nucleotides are TGTGCCAGCCGCTGGACAGGGAGCCTCCAAGAGACCCAGTACTTC. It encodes CASRWTGSLQETQYF.

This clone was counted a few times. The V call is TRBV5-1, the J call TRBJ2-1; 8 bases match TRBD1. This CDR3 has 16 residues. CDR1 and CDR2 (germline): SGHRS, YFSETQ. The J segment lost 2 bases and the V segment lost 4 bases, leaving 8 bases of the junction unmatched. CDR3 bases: TGCGCCAGCAGCGGCGGACAGGGTTACACCTACAATGAGCAGTTCTTC. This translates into CASSGGQGYTYNEQFF.